This T cell receptor beta chain was captured by sequencing in a study of early T cells in non-severe SARS-CoV-2 infection. Turning to the study itself: Sequenced material consisted of bulk RNA (from unsorted whole blood), and chains were unpaired. Study-wide results and caveats: The study's VDJdb matching favored anti-spike CD8 responses and missed private and CD4 specificities.

For this clonotype: The antigen remains undetermined.

Unique molecular identifiers tagged individual cDNA molecules. MiXCR was run by TCRdb on the 5' RACE reads, yielding one entry per CDR3 protein. The sample shows 35,000 to 40,000 distinct CDR3 sequences, roughly 5.4% of them seen only once. CDR1 is MNHEY, CDR2 SVGEGT, per germline. V was clipped by 10 bases and J by 3 bases, with 13 bases between them. This CDR3 has 12 amino acids. The sequence was collected from an adult who was a healthcare worker with PCR-confirmed SARS-CoV-2 infection or an uninfected control (not recorded which). The sequenced sample consisted of whole blood. This sequence joins TRBV6-2 or TRBV6-3 and TRBJ2-7, with D perhaps being TRBD1 or TRBD2 (5 bases each). The CDR3 coding sequence is TGTGCCACCAGGGACGGACACTACGAGCAGTACTTC. Translating gives CATRDGHYEQYF.